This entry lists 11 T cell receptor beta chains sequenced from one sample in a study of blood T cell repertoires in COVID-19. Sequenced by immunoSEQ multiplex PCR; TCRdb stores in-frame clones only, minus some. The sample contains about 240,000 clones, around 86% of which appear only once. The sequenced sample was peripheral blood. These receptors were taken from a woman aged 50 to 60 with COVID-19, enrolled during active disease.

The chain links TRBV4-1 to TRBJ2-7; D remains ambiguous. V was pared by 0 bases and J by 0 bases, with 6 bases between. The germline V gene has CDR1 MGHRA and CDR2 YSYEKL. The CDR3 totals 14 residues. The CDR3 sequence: CASSQDAYSYEQYV. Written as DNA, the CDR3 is TGCGCCAGCAGCCAAGACGCCTACTCCTACGAGCAGTACGTC.

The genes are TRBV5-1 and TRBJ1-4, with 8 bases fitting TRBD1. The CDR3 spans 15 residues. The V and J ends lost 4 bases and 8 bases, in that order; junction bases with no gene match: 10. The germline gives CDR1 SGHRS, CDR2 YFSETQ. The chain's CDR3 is CASSLAGGAEEKLFF. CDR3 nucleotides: TGCGCCAGCAGCCTTGCAGGGGGCGCGGAGGAAAAACTGTTTTTT.

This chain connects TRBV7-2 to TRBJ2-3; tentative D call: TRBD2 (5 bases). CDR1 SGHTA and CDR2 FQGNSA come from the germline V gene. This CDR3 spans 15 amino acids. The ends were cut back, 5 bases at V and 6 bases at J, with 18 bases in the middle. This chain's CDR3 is CASSPEGLTSDTQYF. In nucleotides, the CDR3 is TGTGCCAGCAGCCCAGAGGGCCTAACCTCCGATACGCAGTATTTT.

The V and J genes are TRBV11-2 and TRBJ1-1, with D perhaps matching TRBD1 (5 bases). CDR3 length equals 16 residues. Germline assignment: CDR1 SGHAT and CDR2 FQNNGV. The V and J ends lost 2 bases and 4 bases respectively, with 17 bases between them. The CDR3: CASSLLLRGLGTEAFF. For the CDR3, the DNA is TGTGCCAGCAGCTTACTTCTGAGGGGACTAGGCACTGAAGCTTTCTTT.

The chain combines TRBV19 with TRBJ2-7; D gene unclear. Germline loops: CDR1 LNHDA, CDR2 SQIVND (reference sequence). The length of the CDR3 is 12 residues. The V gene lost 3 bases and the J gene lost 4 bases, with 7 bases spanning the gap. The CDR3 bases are TGTGCCAGTAGTATGGGCAGTTACGAGCAGTACTTC. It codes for CASSMGSYEQYF.

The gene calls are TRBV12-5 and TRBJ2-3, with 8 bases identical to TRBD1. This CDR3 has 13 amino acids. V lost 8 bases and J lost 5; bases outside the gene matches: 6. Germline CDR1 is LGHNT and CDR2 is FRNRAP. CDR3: CASRQGQGDTQYF. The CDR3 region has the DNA TGTGCTAGTCGACAGGGGCAAGGAGATACGCAGTATTTT. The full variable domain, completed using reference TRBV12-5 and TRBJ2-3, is DARVTQTPRHKVTEMGQEVTMRCQPILGHNTVFWYRQTMMQGLELLAYFRNRAPLDDSGMPKDRFSAEMPDATLATLKIQPSEPRDSAVYFCASRQGQGDTQYFGPGTRLTVL.

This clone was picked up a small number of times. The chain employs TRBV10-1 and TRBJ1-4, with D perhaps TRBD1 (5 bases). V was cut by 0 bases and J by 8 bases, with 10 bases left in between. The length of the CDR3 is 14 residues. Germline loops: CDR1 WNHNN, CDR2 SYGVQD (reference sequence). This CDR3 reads CASSESGDSEKLFF. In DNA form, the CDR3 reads TGCGCCAGCAGTGAGTCTGGAGACAGCGAAAAACTGTTTTTT.

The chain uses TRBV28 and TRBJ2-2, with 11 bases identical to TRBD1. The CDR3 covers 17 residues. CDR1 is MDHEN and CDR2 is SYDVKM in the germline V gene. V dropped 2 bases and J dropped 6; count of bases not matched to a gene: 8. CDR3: CASSLMDRGRRSGELFF. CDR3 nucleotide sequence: TGTGCCAGCAGTTTAATGGACAGGGGGCGCCGATCCGGGGAGCTGTTTTTT. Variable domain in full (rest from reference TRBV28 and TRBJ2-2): DVKVTQSSRYLVKRTGEKVFLECVQDMDHENMFWYRQDPGLGLRLIYFSYDVKMKEKGDIPEGYSVSREKKERFSLILESASTNQTSMYLCASSLMDRGRRSGELFFGEGSRLTVL.

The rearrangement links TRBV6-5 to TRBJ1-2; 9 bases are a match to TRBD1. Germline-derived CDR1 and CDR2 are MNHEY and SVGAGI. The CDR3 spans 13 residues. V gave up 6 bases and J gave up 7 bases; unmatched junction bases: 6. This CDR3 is CASSTGQGIGYTF. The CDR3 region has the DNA TGTGCCAGCAGCACAGGACAGGGGATTGGCTACACCTTC.

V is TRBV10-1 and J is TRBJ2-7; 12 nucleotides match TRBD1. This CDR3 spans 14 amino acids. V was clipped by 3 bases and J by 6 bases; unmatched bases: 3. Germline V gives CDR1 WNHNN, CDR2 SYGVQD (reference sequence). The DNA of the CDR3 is TGCGCCAGCAGTGAAGGGACAGGGGGCGGCGAGCAGTACTTC. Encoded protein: CASSEGTGGGEQYF.

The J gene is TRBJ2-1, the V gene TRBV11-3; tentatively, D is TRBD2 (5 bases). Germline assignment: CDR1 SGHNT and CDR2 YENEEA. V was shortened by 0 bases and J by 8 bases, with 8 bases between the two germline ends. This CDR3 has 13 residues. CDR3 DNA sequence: TGTGCCAGCAGCTTAGACGGGATTGATGAGCAGTTCTTC. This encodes CASSLDGIDEQFF.